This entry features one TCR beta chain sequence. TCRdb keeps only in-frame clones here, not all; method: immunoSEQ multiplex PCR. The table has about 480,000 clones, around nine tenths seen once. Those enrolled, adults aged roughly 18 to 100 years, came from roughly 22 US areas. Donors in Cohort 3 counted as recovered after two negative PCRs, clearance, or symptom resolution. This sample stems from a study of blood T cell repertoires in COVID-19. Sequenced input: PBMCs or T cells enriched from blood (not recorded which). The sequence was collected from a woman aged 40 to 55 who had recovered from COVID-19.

CDR3 residues: CASGDRGINYGYTF. Written as DNA, the CDR3 is TGTGCCAGCGGAGACAGGGGGATTAACTATGGCTACACCTTC. The chain joins TRBV28 to TRBJ1-2; 9 bases line up with TRBD1. From germline, CDR1 is MDHEN and CDR2 SYDVKM. J gave up 1 base and V 8 bases, and 5 bases lay outside the gene matches. The length of the CDR3 is 14 residues.